The source of this TCR beta chain is a study of cytomegalovirus exposure and HLA in healthy donors. Between the trimmed V and J ends, which lost 4 bases and 0 bases, there was a span of 13 bases. Germline V CDR1 and CDR2: SGHDT, YYEEEE. This CDR3 comprises 15 residues. Only in-frame clones appear in the TCRdb table, and some are missing; sequencing was by immunoSEQ multiplex PCR. The table lists some 310,000 clones, roughly 87% of them singletons. The V and J genes are TRBV5-6 and TRBJ1-1; D is perhaps TRBD1 (5 bases). Sequencing was performed on PBMCs. The source of this sequence is a man younger than 40 in good health and CMV-seronegative. The chain's CDR3 is CASSQRTDMNTEAFF. CDR3 in DNA: TGTGCCAGCAGCCAAAGGACGGACATGAACACTGAAGCTTTCTTT.